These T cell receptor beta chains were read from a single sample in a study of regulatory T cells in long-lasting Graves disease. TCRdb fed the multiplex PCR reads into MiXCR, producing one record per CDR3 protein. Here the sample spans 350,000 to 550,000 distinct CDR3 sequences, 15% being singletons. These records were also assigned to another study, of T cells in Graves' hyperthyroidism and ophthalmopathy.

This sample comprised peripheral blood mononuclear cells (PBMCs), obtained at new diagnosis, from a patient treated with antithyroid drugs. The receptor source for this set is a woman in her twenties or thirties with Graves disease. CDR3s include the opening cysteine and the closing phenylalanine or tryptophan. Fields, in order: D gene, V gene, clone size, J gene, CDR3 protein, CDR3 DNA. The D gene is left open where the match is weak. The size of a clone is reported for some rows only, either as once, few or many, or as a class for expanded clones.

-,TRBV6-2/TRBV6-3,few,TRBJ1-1,CASSYSGELMNTEAFF,TGTGCCAGCAGTTACTCCGGGGAACTCATGAACACTGAAGCTTTCTTT
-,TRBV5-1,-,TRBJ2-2,CASSLVGSNTGELFF,TGCGCCAGCAGCTTGGTCGGATCGAACACCGGGGAGCTGTTTTTT
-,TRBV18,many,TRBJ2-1,CASSPIGRVNEQFF,TGTGCCAGCTCACCAATTGGGCGGGTGAATGAGCAGTTCTTC
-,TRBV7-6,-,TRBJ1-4,CASSIRDVSEKLFF,TGTGCCAGCAGCATCCGGGACGTCAGTGAAAAACTGTTTTTT
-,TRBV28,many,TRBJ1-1,CASREPTGNTEAFF,TGTGCCAGCAGAGAACCCACAGGGAACACTGAAGCTTTCTTT
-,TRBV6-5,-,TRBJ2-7,CASSYRGRKNEQYF,TGTGCCAGCAGTTACAGAGGGAGGAAGAACGAGCAGTACTTC
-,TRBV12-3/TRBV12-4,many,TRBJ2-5,CASSVYPGAQYF,TGTGCCAGCAGTGTTTACCCCGGGGCCCAGTACTTC
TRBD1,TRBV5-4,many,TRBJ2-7,CASSGGTGKTYEQYF,TGTGCCAGCAGCGGAGGGACAGGGAAAACCTACGAGCAGTACTTC
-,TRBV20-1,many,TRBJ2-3,CSAREAGGRADTQYF,TGCAGTGCTAGAGAGGCGGGCGGAAGGGCAGATACGCAGTATTTT
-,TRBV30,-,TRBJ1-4,CAWSPSVGPNEKLFF,TGTGCCTGGAGCCCTAGTGTCGGGCCCAATGAAAAACTGTTTTTT
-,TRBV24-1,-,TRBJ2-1,CATSVGAGYEQFF,TGTGCCACCAGTGTCGGGGCTGGGTATGAGCAGTTCTTC
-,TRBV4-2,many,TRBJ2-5,CASSQDLGGLPEKETQYF,TGTGCCAGCAGCCAAGATCTGGGCGGACTACCCGAGAAAGAGACCCAGTACTTC
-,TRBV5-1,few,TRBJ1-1,CASSLASGTTEAFF,TGCGCCAGCAGCTTGGCCTCCGGGACGACAGAAGCTTTCTTT
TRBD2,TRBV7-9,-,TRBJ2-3,CASSFISLLAGVPDTQYF,TGTGCCAGCAGCTTTATCTCTTTACTAGCGGGAGTACCGGATACGCAGTATTTT
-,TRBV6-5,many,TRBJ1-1,CASSYSGYTEAFF,TGTGCCAGCAGTTACTCGGGGTACACTGAAGCTTTCTTT
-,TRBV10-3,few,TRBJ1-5,CAISDPGNQPQHF,TGTGCCATCAGTGACCCGGGAAATCAGCCCCAGCATTTT
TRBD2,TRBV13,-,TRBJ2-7,CASSLRLAGVEQYF,TGTGCCAGCAGCTTACGGCTAGCGGGAGTCGAGCAGTACTTC
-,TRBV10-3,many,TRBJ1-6,CAISEGSKVRLDF,TGTGCCATCAGTGAGGGTAGTAAAGTCCGACTCGACTTT
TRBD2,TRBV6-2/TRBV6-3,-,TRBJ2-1,CASSQTSGSYEQFF,TGTGCCAGCAGCCAAACTAGCGGGAGCTACGAGCAGTTCTTC
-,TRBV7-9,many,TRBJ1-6,CASSHSRDMSYNSPLHF,TGTGCCAGCAGCCATTCCCGGGACATGTCCTATAATTCACCCCTCCACTTT
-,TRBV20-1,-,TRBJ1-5,CSAPGRKQPQHF,TGCAGTGCTCCCGGACGGAAACAGCCCCAGCATTTT
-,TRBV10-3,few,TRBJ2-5,CAISDPGPQETQYF,TGTGCCATCAGTGACCCCGGCCCCCAAGAGACCCAGTACTTC